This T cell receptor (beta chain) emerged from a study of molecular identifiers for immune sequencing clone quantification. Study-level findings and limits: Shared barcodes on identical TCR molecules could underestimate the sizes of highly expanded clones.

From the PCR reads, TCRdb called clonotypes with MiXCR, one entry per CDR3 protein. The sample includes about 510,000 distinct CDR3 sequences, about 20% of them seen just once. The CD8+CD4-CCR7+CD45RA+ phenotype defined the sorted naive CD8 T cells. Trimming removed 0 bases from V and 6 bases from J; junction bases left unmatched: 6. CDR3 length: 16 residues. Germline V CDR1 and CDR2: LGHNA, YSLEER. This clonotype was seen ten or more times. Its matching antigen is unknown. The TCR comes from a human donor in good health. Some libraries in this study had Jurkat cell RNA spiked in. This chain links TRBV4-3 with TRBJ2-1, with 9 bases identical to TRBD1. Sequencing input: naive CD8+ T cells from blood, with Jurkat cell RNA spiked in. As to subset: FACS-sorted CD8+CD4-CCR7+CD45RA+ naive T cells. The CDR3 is CASSQDLGDRVNEQFF. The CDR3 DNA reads TGCGCCAGCAGCCAAGATTTGGGGGACAGGGTCAATGAGCAGTTCTTC.